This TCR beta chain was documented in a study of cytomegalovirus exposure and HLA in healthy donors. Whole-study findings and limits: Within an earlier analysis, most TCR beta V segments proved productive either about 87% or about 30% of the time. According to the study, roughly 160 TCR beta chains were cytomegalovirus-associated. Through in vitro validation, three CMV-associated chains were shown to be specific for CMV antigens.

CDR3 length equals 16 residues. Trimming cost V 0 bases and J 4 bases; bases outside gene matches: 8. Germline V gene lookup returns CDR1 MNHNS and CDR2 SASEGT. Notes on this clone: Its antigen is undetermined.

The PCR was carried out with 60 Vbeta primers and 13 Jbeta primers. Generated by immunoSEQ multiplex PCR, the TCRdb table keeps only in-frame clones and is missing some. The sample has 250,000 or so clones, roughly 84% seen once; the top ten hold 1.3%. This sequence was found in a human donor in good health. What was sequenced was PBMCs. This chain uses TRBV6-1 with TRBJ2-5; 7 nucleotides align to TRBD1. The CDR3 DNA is TGTGCCAGCAGTGAAGCCGTCAACAGGGGCAGAGAGACCCAGTACTTC. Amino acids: CASSEAVNRGRETQYF.